These 20 T cell receptor beta chains share one sample of origin, sequenced in a study of blood T cell repertoires in COVID-19 (dated by TCRdb to the early 2020s). Library prep was done by the immunoSEQ multiplex PCR assay. The table was pulled from immuneACCESS by TCRdb, which kept in-frame rearrangements only. Such tables lose some clones; where checked, under half of the loss comes from unresolved V genes, and the rest has no known cause. In all, the sample holds a few hundred thousand clones, and 88% of those were seen once. The ten largest clones represent over 10% of the sample. Sequences were obtained from peripheral blood. These receptors were obtained from a woman aged 45-59 years with COVID-19, enrolled during active disease.

J is TRBJ1-1 and V is TRBV6-1; possible D gene TRBD1, 6 bases. Germline loops: CDR1 MNHNS, CDR2 SASEGT. V gave up 3 bases and J gave up 10 bases, with 9 bases separating them. This CDR3 is 11 amino acids long. This CDR3 is CASSDGRGAFF. The CDR3 nucleotides are TGTGCCAGCAGTGACGGCAGGGGAGCTTTCTTT.

This clone was recorded a few times. This sequence joins TRBV10-3 and TRBJ2-3; D possibly corresponds to TRBD1 (6 bases). Germline V CDR1 and CDR2: ENHRY, SYGVKD. The CDR3 sequence is 13 residues long. V shed 6 bases and J shed 6 bases, with 13 bases lying between them. CDR3 region: CAIRWTETDTQYF. The CDR3 DNA reads as TGTGCCATCAGATGGACAGAGACGGATACGCAGTATTTT.

The table lists this clone with a count of one. This sequence joins TRBV5-6 and TRBJ1-2; TRBD1 might be the D (5 bases). The V end lost 0 bases, the J end lost 2 bases, and 11 bases lay between the germline ends. The CDR3 has 15 amino acids. Germline V lookup: CDR1 SGHDT, CDR2 YYEEEE. The chain's CDR3 is CASSLGGSVNYGYTF. DNA of the CDR3: TGTGCCAGCAGCTTGGGGGGCAGCGTGAACTATGGCTACACCTTC.

The chain carries TRBV5-6 and TRBJ2-7; 12 positions agree with TRBD2. After removal of 0 bases from V and 6 bases from J, the junction contained 7 bases not matched to a gene. The germline V gene encodes CDR1 SGHDT and CDR2 YYEEEE. The CDR3 spans 16 residues. The CDR3 DNA is TGTGCCAGCAGCTTGGGCACTAGCGGGGGGTTCGGCGAGCAGTACTTC. Translated, it gives CASSLGTSGGFGEQYF. The complete variable domain, with remaining parts taken from reference TRBV5-6 and TRBJ2-7, reads DAGVTQSPTHLIKTRGQQVTLRCSPKSGHDTVSWYQQALGQGPQFIFQYYEEEERQRGNFPDRFSGHQFPNYSSELNVNALLLGDSALYLCASSLGTSGGFGEQYFGPGTRLTVT.

This sequence joins TRBV12-5 and TRBJ1-1, with D possibly TRBD1 on 5 matching bases. V was trimmed by 8 bases and J by 4 bases, leaving 17 bases between them. The CDR3 length is 14 residues. Germline CDR1 LGHNT, CDR2 FRNRAP. The CDR3, as DNA: TGTGCTAGTCGCCAGGGCAGGCAAGGCACTGAAGCTTTCTTT. This encodes CASRQGRQGTEAFF.

CDR3 DNA: TGTGCCAGCAGCTCGGGGGGGATCTCCTACGAGCAGTACTTC. This codes for CASSSGGISYEQYF. The V and J genes are TRBV5-4 and TRBJ2-7, with 8 nucleotides matching TRBD2. The length of the CDR3 is 14 residues. Losses at the gene ends were 3 bases for V and 0 bases for J; bases not matched to a gene: 2. Germline CDR1 reads SGHNT; CDR2 reads YYREEE (reference sequence).

The V gene is TRBV10-3, the J gene TRBJ2-2; D is perhaps TRBD1 (6 bases). Germline V CDR1 and CDR2: ENHRY, SYGVKD. The V end was cut by 6 bases, the J end by 6 bases, with 8 bases between. This CDR3 spans 12 amino acids. The CDR3 DNA sequence: TGTGCCATCAGACAGGGATCCGGGGAGCTGTTTTTT. As protein: CAIRQGSGELFF.

The chain carries TRBV5-4 and TRBJ2-4; D possibly corresponds to TRBD1 (7 bases). The V gene lost 1 base and the J gene lost 6 bases, with 14 bases spanning the gap. Germline V gene lookup returns CDR1 SGHNT and CDR2 YYREEE (reference sequence). The CDR3 covers 15 residues. The chain's CDR3 is CASSLMQGDLNIQYF. The CDR3 region has the DNA TGTGCCAGCAGCTTGATGCAGGGGGACTTAAACATTCAGTACTTC.

The rearrangement joins TRBV2 to TRBJ2-5; the D gene is possibly TRBD2 (7 bases). Trimming cost V 4 bases and J 4 bases, with 10 bases left between them. Germline V CDR1 and CDR2: SNHLY, FYNNEI. The CDR3 extends over 13 amino acids. The CDR3 loop is CASSGRGGETQYF. For the CDR3, the DNA is TGTGCCAGCAGTGGAAGGGGGGGAGAGACCCAGTACTTC.

The genes are TRBV24-1 and TRBJ1-5; the match to TRBD1 covers 8 bases. CDR1 and CDR2 (germline): KGHDR, SFDVKD. CDR3 length equals 15 residues. V dropped 5 bases and J dropped 5; count of bases not matched to a gene: 7. The CDR3 region has the DNA TGTGCCACCAGTGGTCAGGGGGCTGGGGATCAGCCCCAGCATTTT. Translating it yields CATSGQGAGDQPQHF.

V usage is TRBV19 and J usage is TRBJ1-4, with TRBD1 matching over 7 bases. This CDR3 has 15 residues. V trimming: 5 bases; J trimming: 5 bases; junction bases outside the gene matches: 8. Germline assignment: CDR1 LNHDA and CDR2 SQIVND (reference sequence). This CDR3 is CASSSPGTVNEKLFF. CDR3 in DNA: TGTGCCAGTAGTTCCCCCGGGACAGTGAATGAAAAACTGTTTTTT.

This chain links TRBV10-3 with TRBJ1-2; 12 nucleotides agree with TRBD1. The germline V gene encodes CDR1 ENHRY and CDR2 SYGVKD. The CDR3 totals 18 residues. The V segment lost 6 bases and the J segment 2 bases; nucleotides outside the gene matches: 13. CDR3 in amino acids: CAIRGQGATDYLNYGYTF. Here the CDR3 DNA reads TGTGCCATCAGGGGACAGGGGGCGACTGATTACCTGAACTATGGCTACACCTTC.

The chain carries TRBV28 and TRBJ1-5, with TRBD1 matching 9 bases. The V gene end was trimmed by 6 bases and the J gene end by 6 bases; junction bases not matched to a gene: 12. Germline values: CDR1 MDHEN, CDR2 SYDVKM. The CDR3 totals 16 residues. DNA of the CDR3: TGTGCCAGCAGACTACCGACAGGGGGAATGGGTCAGCCCCAGCATTTT. This gives the protein CASRLPTGGMGQPQHF. The full variable domain, in which reference TRBV28 and TRBJ1-5 provide the parts outside the CDR3, is DVKVTQSSRYLVKRTGEKVFLECVQDMDHENMFWYRQDPGLGLRLIYFSYDVKMKEKGDIPEGYSVSREKKERFSLILESASTNQTSMYLCASRLPTGGMGQPQHFGDGTRLSIL.

This clone was observed a few times. The chain is built from TRBV12-3 or TRBV12-4 and TRBJ1-1; weak D call: TRBD1 (5 bases). The CDR3 covers 11 residues. Trimming shortened V by 2 bases and J by 8 bases, and 6 bases separated the two germline ends. CDR3 sequence: CASSLQGEAFF. The CDR3 DNA reads TGTGCCAGCAGTTTACAGGGAGAAGCTTTCTTT.

The genes are TRBV5-1 and TRBJ2-3; 9 nucleotides match TRBD2. V was clipped by 0 bases and J by 5 bases; unmatched bases: 4. This CDR3 has 15 amino acids. The germline gives CDR1 SGHRS, CDR2 YFSETQ. The DNA of the CDR3 is TGCGCCAGCAGCTTGGGAGCGGGGGGTGTAGATACGCAGTATTTT. It encodes CASSLGAGGVDTQYF.

This chain connects TRBV30 to TRBJ1-4; D not certain. The CDR3 length is 15 residues. The V and J ends lost 0 bases and 3 bases respectively, with 11 bases between them. Germline CDR1 and CDR2: GTSNPN and SVGIG (reference sequence). Here the CDR3 DNA reads TGTGCCTGGAGTGTGACGGACTCCGCTAATGAAAAACTGTTTTTT. Translation: CAWSVTDSANEKLFF. Using reference TRBV30 and TRBJ1-4 for the parts outside the CDR3, the full variable domain is SQTIHQWPATLVQPVGSPLSLECTVEGTSNPNLYWYRQAAGRGLQLLFYSVGIGQISSEVPQNLSASRPQDRQFILSSKKLLLSDSGFYLCAWSVTDSANEKLFFGSGTQLSVL.

V is TRBV5-4 and J is TRBJ2-1; 11 bases are a match to TRBD1. This CDR3 is 17 amino acids long. J lost 2 bases, V lost 4 bases, and 8 bases had no gene match. Germline V gives CDR1 SGHNT, CDR2 YYREEE (reference sequence). CDR3 in amino acids: CASSVPGQGGTYNEQFF. The CDR3 coding sequence is TGTGCCAGCAGCGTACCGGGACAGGGGGGCACCTACAATGAGCAGTTCTTC.

This clone was picked up one time. The genes are TRBV11-3 and TRBJ1-1, with 7 bases fitting TRBD1. The V segment lost 4 bases and the J segment 3 bases; nucleotides outside the gene matches: 8. The CDR3 totals 15 residues. The germline CDR1 and CDR2 sequences are SGHNT and YENEEA. CDR3 sequence reads: CASSSRTGEDTEAFF. CDR3 nucleotides: TGTGCCAGCAGCTCCCGTACAGGGGAGGACACTGAAGCTTTCTTT.

The chain employs TRBV5-6 and TRBJ2-7; 10 bases fit TRBD1. The CDR3 sequence is 16 residues long. With V trimmed by 3 bases and J by 3 bases, 9 bases remained unmatched. From germline, CDR1 is SGHDT and CDR2 YYEEEE. The CDR3 sequence: CASSYDRGPPLYEQYF. The CDR3 DNA reads TGTGCCAGCAGCTATGACAGGGGGCCGCCGCTCTACGAGCAGTACTTC.

As DNA, the CDR3 is TGTGCCAGCAGTTTAGAGGGGGGGCCCTCTAACTATGGCTACACCTTC. Amino acid sequence: CASSLEGGPSNYGYTF. The rearrangement links TRBV28 to TRBJ1-2; the D gene is possibly TRBD1 (6 bases). Trimming cost V 2 bases and J 0 bases, with 13 bases left between them. Per the germline V gene, CDR1 is MDHEN and CDR2 is SYDVKM. This CDR3 is built from 16 residues.